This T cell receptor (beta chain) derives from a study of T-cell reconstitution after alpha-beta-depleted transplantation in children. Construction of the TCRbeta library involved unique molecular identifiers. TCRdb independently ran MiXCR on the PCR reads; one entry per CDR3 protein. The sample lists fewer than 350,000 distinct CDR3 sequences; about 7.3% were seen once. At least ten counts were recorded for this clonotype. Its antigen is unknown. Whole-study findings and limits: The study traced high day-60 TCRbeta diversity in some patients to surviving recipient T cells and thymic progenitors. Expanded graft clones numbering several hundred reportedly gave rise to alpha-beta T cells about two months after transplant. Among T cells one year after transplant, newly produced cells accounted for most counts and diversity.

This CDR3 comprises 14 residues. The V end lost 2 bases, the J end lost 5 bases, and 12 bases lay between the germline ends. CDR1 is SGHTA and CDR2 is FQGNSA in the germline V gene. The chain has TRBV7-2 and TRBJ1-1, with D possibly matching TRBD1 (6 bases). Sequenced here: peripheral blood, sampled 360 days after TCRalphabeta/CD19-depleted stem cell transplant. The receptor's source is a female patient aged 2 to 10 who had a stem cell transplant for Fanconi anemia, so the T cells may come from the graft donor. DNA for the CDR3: TGTGCCAGCAGCTTATTGGGGGGCTCGACTGAAGCTTTCTTT. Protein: CASSLLGGSTEAFF.